A single sample gave rise to the 10 T cell receptor beta chains below, sequenced in a study of cytomegalovirus exposure and HLA in healthy donors (dated by TCRdb to 2016 to 2017). The library was built by means of the immunoSEQ multiplex PCR assay. The multiplex PCR relied on a mix of 60 forward primers for TCR Vbeta segments and 13 reverse primers for TCR Jbeta segments. This is the immuneACCESS table as TCRdb keeps it, with only in-frame sequences that have V and J called. A part of the clones is gone; compared with another copy, unresolved V genes explain less than half, and the rest is unexplained. The sample table records about 250,000 clones; 78% of these occur just once. The ten top clones hold roughly 0.45% of the sample. The sequenced sample consisted of PBMCs. Receptor source: a boy younger than 18 in good health and CMV-seronegative.

This chain joins TRBV15 and TRBJ2-2; no firm D call. Germline CDR1 and CDR2: LNHNV and YYDKDF (reference sequence). The CDR3 runs 17 residues. Trimming cost V 5 bases and J 6 bases, with 22 bases left between them. The CDR3 loop reads CATSGTVQLAWAGELFF. For the CDR3, the DNA is TGTGCCACCAGCGGTACAGTGCAATTGGCTTGGGCCGGGGAGCTGTTTTTT.

This clone was detected a few times. In DNA form, the CDR3 reads TGTGCCAGCAGCCTGGGACTAGCGGCGGACGAGCAGTACTTC. Encoded protein: CASSLGLAADEQYF. The V call is TRBV7-9, the J call TRBJ2-7; 11 nucleotides agree with TRBD2. Per germline, CDR1 SEHNR and CDR2 FQNEAQ (reference sequence). J was trimmed by 5 bases and V by 5 bases; bases with no gene match: 5. This CDR3 is 14 amino acids long.

The V gene is TRBV30, the J gene TRBJ1-2; D might be TRBD1 (5 bases). The CDR3 is 12 amino acids. Per the germline V gene, CDR1 is GTSNPN and CDR2 is SVGIG (reference sequence). The V end lost 4 bases, the J end lost 8 bases, and 14 bases lay between the germline ends. The CDR3 sequence: CAWIQGFAGYTF. Written as DNA, the CDR3 is TGTGCCTGGATTCAGGGATTTGCCGGCTACACCTTC.

This chain joins TRBV7-8 and TRBJ2-3; D ambiguous. The CDR3 covers 17 residues. From germline, CDR1 is SGHVS and CDR2 FQNEAQ. Trimming took 1 base from V and 0 from J, leaving 14 bases between them. The CDR3, as DNA: TGTGCCAGCAGCTTAGGTGGGCAGTCCGCTAGCACAGATACGCAGTATTTT. Protein: CASSLGGQSASTDTQYF. The complete variable domain, with remaining parts taken from reference TRBV7-8 and TRBJ2-3, reads GAGVSQSPRYKVAKRGQDVALRCDPISGHVSLFWYQQALGQGPEFLTYFQNEAQLDKSGLPSDRFFAERPEGSVSTLKIQRTQQEDSAVYLCASSLGGQSASTDTQYFGPGTRLTVL.

On this clone itself: A junction boundary mismatches the germline segment, possibly from a read error. CDR3 loop: CGVTAGLVGHEQFF. In nucleotides, the CDR3 is TGCGGCGTCACCGCGGGACTCGTAGGACATGAGCAGTTCTTC. V gene TRBV29-1 combines with J gene TRBJ2-1, with D possibly TRBD2 on 6 matching bases. CDR3 size: 14 residues. CDR1 and CDR2 from the germline V gene are SQVTM and ANQGSEA.

This clone was observed a handful of times. The V and J genes are TRBV30 and TRBJ1-5; TRBD1 is a possible D gene (5 bases). CDR1 GTSNPN and CDR2 SVGIG come from the germline V gene (reference sequence). The V end lost 2 bases, the J end lost 0 bases, and 11 bases lay between the germline ends. There are 15 residues in the CDR3. In DNA, the CDR3 is TGTGCCTGGAGTAGGGGTGATTATAGCAATCAGCCCCAGCATTTT. It yields the protein CAWSRGDYSNQPQHF. Using reference TRBV30 and TRBJ1-5 for the parts outside the CDR3, the full variable domain is SQTIHQWPATLVQPVGSPLSLECTVEGTSNPNLYWYRQAAGRGLQLLFYSVGIGQISSEVPQNLSASRPQDRQFILSSKKLLLSDSGFYLCAWSRGDYSNQPQHFGDGTRLSIL.

The gene calls are TRBV18 and TRBJ2-7, with 10 positions matching TRBD1. This CDR3 has 15 amino acids. V was clipped by 1 base and J by 2 bases; unmatched bases: 2. Germline CDR1 reads KGHSH; CDR2 reads LQKENI. CDR3 region: CASSPQGTGAYEQYF. The CDR3 nucleotides are TGTGCCAGCTCACCACAAGGGACAGGGGCCTACGAGCAGTACTTC.

J is TRBJ1-5 and V is TRBV4-1; possibly TRBD1 for D (6 bases). Germline CDR1 is MGHRA and CDR2 is YSYEKL. Between the trimmed V and J ends, which lost 0 bases and 6 bases, there was a span of 6 bases. The CDR3 sequence is 13 residues long. The CDR3 sequence: CASSQDRGQPQHF. The CDR3, as DNA: TGCGCCAGCAGCCAAGACAGGGGTCAGCCCCAGCATTTT.

The chain links TRBV4-1 to TRBJ2-3; TRBD2 aligns across 10 bases. CDR3 length equals 17 residues. J lost 5 bases, V lost 1 base, and 9 bases had no gene match. Germline-derived CDR1 and CDR2 are MGHRA and YSYEKL. In DNA form, the CDR3 reads TGCGCCAGCAGCCAAGGTCTAGCGGGGGCTCCAGGAGATACGCAGTATTTT. This codes for CASSQGLAGAPGDTQYF.

V gene TRBV11-3 combines with J gene TRBJ1-1, with D unclear. The CDR3 is made up of 15 amino acids. Trimming took 3 bases from V and 3 from J, leaving 14 bases between them. The germline V gene encodes CDR1 SGHNT and CDR2 YENEEA. The CDR3 coding sequence is TGTGCCAGCAGCTTTATGAGGAGGAGGGACACTGAAGCTTTCTTT. Its protein product is CASSFMRRRDTEAFF. Full variable domain (outside the CDR3, taken from reference TRBV11-3 and TRBJ1-1): EAGVVQSPRYKIIEKKQPVAFWCNPISGHNTLYWYLQNLGQGPELLIRYENEEAVDDSQLPKDRFSAERLKGVDSTLKIQPAELGDSAVYLCASSFMRRRDTEAFFGQGTRLTVV.